The 24 T cell receptor beta chains given below trace back to one sample, sequenced in a study of blood T cell repertoires in COVID-19. Produced via immunoSEQ multiplex PCR; TCRdb's table is partial and in-frame only. The table has some 250,000 clones, around 86% seen once. Sequenced input: peripheral blood. The receptors here all came from a man between 25 and 39 years old who had recovered from COVID-19.

The count of this clone is one. The gene calls are TRBV6-5 and TRBJ1-3; D is unresolved. Per germline, CDR1 MNHEY and CDR2 SVGAGI. V lost 6 bases to trimming and J lost 4 bases, with 16 bases between them. This CDR3 has 15 amino acids. CDR3 sequence: CASSYSSAGGNTIYF. In DNA, the CDR3 is TGTGCCAGCAGCTACAGCTCAGCGGGCGGAAACACCATATATTTT.

V and J are TRBV7-2 and TRBJ2-2; tentatively, D is TRBD2 (5 bases). There are 16 residues in the CDR3. V was shortened by 3 bases and J by 1 base, with 12 bases between the two germline ends. CDR1 and CDR2 from the germline V gene are SGHTA and FQGNSA. The CDR3 DNA is TGTGCCAGCAGCTTCGGAGGTAGTCGGAACACCGGGGAGCTGTTTTTT. It codes for CASSFGGSRNTGELFF.

The CDR3 sequence: CASSPQTVYNEQFF. As DNA, the CDR3 is TGTGCCAGCAGTCCACAGACAGTATACAATGAGCAGTTCTTC. The rearrangement uses TRBV6-5 and TRBJ2-1, with TRBD1 as a possible D gene (5 bases). The CDR3 has 14 amino acids. Germline lookup yields CDR1 MNHEY and CDR2 SVGAGI. Deletions cut 5 bases from V and 4 bases from J, with 12 bases between.

This clone was observed a few times. CDR3 loop: CASSGRGYNEKLFF. The CDR3, as DNA: TGTGCCAGCAGTGGGAGGGGCTATAATGAAAAACTGTTTTTT. The rearrangement joins TRBV28 to TRBJ1-4; perhaps TRBD1 as D (5 bases). The CDR3 consists of 14 residues. CDR1 and CDR2 from the germline V gene are MDHEN and SYDVKM. The V end was cut by 5 bases, the J end by 4 bases, with 11 bases between.

The V gene is TRBV5-1, the J gene TRBJ1-1, with TRBD1 identical over 7 bases. This CDR3 contains 17 residues. Germline CDR1 SGHRS, CDR2 YFSETQ. Germline trimming cut 4 bases from V and 7 bases from J; bases unmatched to any gene: 19. In DNA, the CDR3 is TGCGCCAGCAGCCTGGGACAGATACCTACCGTCGGTGGTGAAGCTTTCTTT. It codes for CASSLGQIPTVGGEAFF.

This sequence joins TRBV6-5 and TRBJ1-6, with 9 bases identical to TRBD1. Germline trimming cut 0 bases from V and 10 bases from J; bases unmatched to any gene: 4. Germline V lookup: CDR1 MNHEY, CDR2 SVGAGI. The CDR3 runs 15 residues. The chain's CDR3 is CASSYSDRGFSPLHF. CDR3 DNA: TGTGCCAGCAGTTACTCCGACAGGGGGTTCTCACCCCTCCACTTT.

The V gene is TRBV9, the J gene TRBJ2-4, with TRBD1 matching 8 bases. J gave up 4 bases and V 0 bases, and 3 bases lay outside the gene matches. This CDR3 contains 15 residues. The germline CDR1 and CDR2 sequences are SGDLS and YYNGEE. CDR3 region: CASSVEGQEKNIQYF. CDR3 coding DNA: TGTGCCAGCAGCGTAGAGGGACAGGAGAAAAACATTCAGTACTTC.

The CDR3 nucleotides are TGTGCCAGCAGCTTAGACGGACGAACCGGTTGGGACAGGGGGCGCTTGAACACTGAAGCTTTCTTT. It encodes CASSLDGRTGWDRGRLNTEAFF. The rearrangement uses TRBV11-3 and TRBJ1-1, with 12 bases lining up with TRBD1. The CDR3 extends over 22 amino acids. Germline values: CDR1 SGHNT, CDR2 YENEEA. Germline trimming cut 0 bases from V and 0 bases from J; bases unmatched to any gene: 17.

The rearrangement links TRBV4-1 to TRBJ2-2, with 9 bases identical to TRBD1. This CDR3 is built from 17 residues. V lost 2 bases and J lost 7; bases outside the gene matches: 11. Germline V CDR1 and CDR2: MGHRA, YSYEKL. For the CDR3, the DNA is TGCGCCAGCAGCCAATCCGACGGGGACAGGGCAGGCGGGGAGCTGTTTTTT. Protein sequence: CASSQSDGDRAGGELFF.

Sample share makes this clone medium-sized (0.01 to 0.1%). This chain links TRBV7-2 with TRBJ2-5, with 8 bases fitting TRBD2. This CDR3 comprises 14 residues. V lost 4 bases to trimming and J lost 7 bases; unmatched junction nucleotides: 8. In germline, CDR1 is SGHTA, CDR2 FQGNSA. This chain's CDR3 is CASSSLGLAGTQYF. The DNA for the CDR3 is TGTGCCAGCAGCTCCCTTGGACTAGCAGGGACCCAGTACTTC.

The gene calls are TRBV5-1 and TRBJ2-7; D is possibly TRBD2 (7 bases). CDR1 and CDR2 (germline): SGHRS, YFSETQ. The CDR3 covers 16 residues. Trimming took 4 bases from V and 1 from J, leaving 18 bases between them. The DNA of the CDR3 is TGCGCCAGCAGCCCGGAGGGGGGGGCGAATTCCTACGAGCAGTACTTC. Amino acids: CASSPEGGANSYEQYF.

In this sample, this clone turned up once. The CDR3 sequence: CAISKNLAGGSTDTQYF. CDR3 DNA: TGTGCCATCAGTAAGAACCTAGCGGGGGGGAGCACAGATACGCAGTATTTT. The chain is built from TRBV10-3 and TRBJ2-3; TRBD2 matches at 12 bases. The V and J ends lost 5 bases and 0 bases, in that order; junction bases with no gene match: 6. In germline, CDR1 is ENHRY, CDR2 SYGVKD. This CDR3 comprises 17 residues.

There are a few counts of this clone. The chain has TRBV15 and TRBJ2-1; 10 bases match TRBD2. V trimming: 0 bases; J trimming: 2 bases; junction bases outside the gene matches: 4. The CDR3 spans 17 residues. CDR1 is LNHNV and CDR2 is YYDKDF in the germline V gene (reference sequence). CDR3 amino acids: CATSRELAGITYNEQFF. In DNA, the CDR3 is TGTGCCACCAGCAGAGAACTAGCGGGGATCACCTACAATGAGCAGTTCTTC.

A single count supports this clone. The chain joins TRBV3-1 (or the pseudogene TRBV3-2) to TRBJ1-2, with a possible D match to TRBD1 (5 bases). The CDR3 is 13 amino acids. Germline assignment: CDR1 LGHDT and CDR2 YNNKEL (reference sequence). V lost 1 base to trimming and J lost 2 bases, with 5 bases between them. CDR3 nucleotide sequence: TGTGCCAGCAGCCAAGGGGGCAACTATGGCTACACCTTC. Translating it yields CASSQGGNYGYTF.

The chain has TRBV7-2 and TRBJ1-3; 9 nucleotides match TRBD1. Germline-derived CDR1 and CDR2 are SGHTA and FQGNSA. This CDR3 contains 15 residues. V gave up 4 bases and J gave up 7 bases; unmatched junction bases: 8. This CDR3 reads CASSSTGQGRNTIYF. The DNA of the CDR3 is TGTGCCAGCAGCTCAACGGGACAGGGAAGGAACACCATATATTTT.

This chain connects TRBV6-5 to TRBJ2-7; TRBD1 matches 9 bases. The CDR3 is 15 amino acids. V gave up 0 bases and J gave up 6 bases; unmatched junction bases: 6. Germline CDR1 MNHEY, CDR2 SVGAGI. CDR3 sequence reads: CASSYSPDRGGEQYF. The CDR3 bases are TGTGCCAGCAGTTACTCCCCGGACAGGGGTGGCGAGCAGTACTTC.

In DNA form, the CDR3 reads TGTGCCAGTAGTATAACGGTTTCCAGGGGACTAGCGGGGGATACGCAGTATTTT. Translated: CASSITVSRGLAGDTQYF. The chain links TRBV19 to TRBJ2-3; 13 positions agree with TRBD2. Germline V gene sequence: CDR1 LNHDA, CDR2 SQIVND (reference sequence). Trimming cost V 2 bases and J 6 bases; bases outside gene matches: 11. The CDR3 is 18 residues long.

The rearrangement joins TRBV12-5 to TRBJ2-3; perhaps TRBD2 as D (6 bases). Trimming pared 7 bases from V and 0 bases from J, leaving 11 bases between. The CDR3 totals 14 residues. Germline values: CDR1 LGHNT, CDR2 FRNRAP. In DNA, the CDR3 is TGTGCTAGTGCGGGGGACTCTAGCACAGATACGCAGTATTTT. Translation gives CASAGDSSTDTQYF.

The V and J genes are TRBV5-5 and TRBJ2-1; 8 nucleotides match TRBD1. This CDR3 has 16 amino acids. The V and J ends lost 2 bases and 7 bases, in that order; junction bases with no gene match: 11. Germline-derived CDR1 and CDR2 are SGHKS and YYEKEE (reference sequence). CDR3 sequence: CASSFPRTGMLNEQFF. CDR3 DNA sequence: TGTGCCAGCAGCTTCCCCCGGACAGGGATGTTAAATGAGCAGTTCTTC. The full variable domain, its missing parts supplied by reference TRBV5-5 and TRBJ2-1, is DAGVTQSPTHLIKTRGQQVTLRCSPISGHKSVSWYQQVLGQGPQFIFQYYEKEERGRGNFPDRFSARQFPNYSSELNVNALLLGDSALYLCASSFPRTGMLNEQFFGPGTRLTVL.

J is TRBJ1-2 and V is TRBV5-1; 9 bases are shared with TRBD1. V was clipped by 4 bases and J by 8 bases; unmatched bases: 6. Germline-derived CDR1 and CDR2 are SGHRS and YFSETQ. This CDR3 contains 13 residues. The CDR3 DNA sequence: TGCGCCAGCAGCACAGGACAGGGGACGGGCTACACCTTC. This encodes CASSTGQGTGYTF.

This clone was found a few times. The chain employs TRBV7-8 and TRBJ1-3, with 7 bases that match TRBD1. This CDR3 is built from 14 residues. J was trimmed by 7 bases and V by 2 bases; bases with no gene match: 5. Germline V CDR1 and CDR2: SGHVS, FQNEAQ. CDR3 region: CASSLSQGENTIYF. In DNA form, the CDR3 reads TGTGCCAGCAGCTTATCGCAGGGGGAGAACACCATATATTTT. Filled out from reference TRBV7-8 and TRBJ1-3, the complete variable domain reads GAGVSQSPRYKVAKRGQDVALRCDPISGHVSLFWYQQALGQGPEFLTYFQNEAQLDKSGLPSDRFFAERPEGSVSTLKIQRTQQEDSAVYLCASSLSQGENTIYFGEGSWLTVV.

V usage is TRBV2 and J usage is TRBJ1-4, with 12 bases fitting TRBD1. The germline gives CDR1 SNHLY, CDR2 FYNNEI. This CDR3 comprises 14 residues. V gave up 10 bases and J gave up 11 bases; unmatched junction bases: 11. DNA for the CDR3: TGTGCCACCTTAATGGGACAGGGGGCGAGGAAACTGTTTTTT. It yields the protein CATLMGQGARKLFF.

This sequence joins TRBV19 and TRBJ1-2; unclear D gene. CDR3 size: 13 residues. Germline values: CDR1 LNHDA, CDR2 SQIVND (reference sequence). The V and J ends lost 5 bases and 2 bases respectively, with 9 bases between them. The CDR3 spells CASSDGANYGYTF. DNA of the CDR3: TGTGCCAGTAGTGATGGAGCAAACTATGGCTACACCTTC.

The V and J genes are TRBV15 and TRBJ2-2; 7 bases match TRBD2. V lost 1 base and J lost 6; bases outside the gene matches: 8. The CDR3 runs to 16 residues. CDR1 and CDR2 from the germline V gene are LNHNV and YYDKDF (reference sequence). CDR3 amino acids: CATSRVAWGGSGELFF. CDR3 coding DNA: TGTGCCACCAGCAGAGTCGCGTGGGGGGGATCCGGGGAGCTGTTTTTT.